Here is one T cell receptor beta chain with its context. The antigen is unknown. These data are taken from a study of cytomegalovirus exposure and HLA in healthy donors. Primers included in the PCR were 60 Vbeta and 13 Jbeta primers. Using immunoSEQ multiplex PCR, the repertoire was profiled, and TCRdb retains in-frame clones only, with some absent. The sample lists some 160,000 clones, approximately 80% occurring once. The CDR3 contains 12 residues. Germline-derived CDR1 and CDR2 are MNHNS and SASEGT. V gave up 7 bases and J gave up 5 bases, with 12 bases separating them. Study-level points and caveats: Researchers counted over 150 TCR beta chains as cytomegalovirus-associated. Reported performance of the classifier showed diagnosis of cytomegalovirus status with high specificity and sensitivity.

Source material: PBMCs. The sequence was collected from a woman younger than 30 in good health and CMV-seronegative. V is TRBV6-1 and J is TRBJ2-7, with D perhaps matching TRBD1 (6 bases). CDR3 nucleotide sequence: TGTGCCAGCAATGACAGGTTTAACGAGCAGTACTTC. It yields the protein CASNDRFNEQYF.